The source of this T cell receptor beta chain is a study of control samples from healthy donors and cancer patients. CDR3 length equals 15 residues. Per germline, CDR1 KGHSH and CDR2 LQKENI. The V end was cut by 3 bases, the J end by 6 bases, with 14 bases between. Repertoires were generated with immunoSEQ multiplex PCR, while TCRdb's copy carries only in-frame clones and drops some. Among about 150,000 clones listed, around nine tenths were seen once. This sequence originates from a woman aged 25 to 39 in good health. Sequences were obtained from blood. J is TRBJ1-4 and V is TRBV18, with D perhaps TRBD1 (5 bases). The CDR3 region is CASSPRDGLYEKLFF. CDR3 in DNA: TGTGCCAGCTCACCCCGGGACGGTCTATATGAAAAACTGTTTTTT. The full variable domain, rest sourced from reference TRBV18 and TRBJ1-4, is NAGVMQNPRHLVRRRGQEARLRCSPMKGHSHVYWYRQLPEEGLKFMVYLQKENIIDESGMPKERFSAEFPKEGPSILRIQQVVRGDSAAYFCASSPRDGLYEKLFFGSGTQLSVL.